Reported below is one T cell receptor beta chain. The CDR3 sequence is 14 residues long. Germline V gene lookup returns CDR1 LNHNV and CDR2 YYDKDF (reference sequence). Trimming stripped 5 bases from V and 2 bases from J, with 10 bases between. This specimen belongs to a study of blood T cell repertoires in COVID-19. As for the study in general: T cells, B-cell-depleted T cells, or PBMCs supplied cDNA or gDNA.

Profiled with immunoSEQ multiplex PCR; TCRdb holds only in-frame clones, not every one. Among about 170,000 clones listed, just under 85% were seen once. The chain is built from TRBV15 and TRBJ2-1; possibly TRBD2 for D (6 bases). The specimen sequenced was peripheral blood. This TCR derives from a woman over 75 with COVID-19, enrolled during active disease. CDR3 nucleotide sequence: TGTGCCACCAGCCGGGACTGGACCTACAATGAGCAGTTCTTC. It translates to CATSRDWTYNEQFF.